A selection of T cell receptor beta chains follows, all from one sample in a study of blood T cell repertoires in COVID-19. The assay was immunoSEQ multiplex PCR, and TCRdb's table has in-frame clones only and misses some. The table has about 50,000 clones, 90% seen once; the top ten hold about 3.8%. The sample taken for sequencing was peripheral blood. These receptors were obtained from a human donor in a cohort sampled during active COVID-19. Both conserved end residues are part of each CDR3. The D gene is left open where the match is weak. A row's size may be missing; if present it is once, few, many or a size class.

TRBJ1-4	TRBV5-1	once	-	CASSLAGRTSNEKLFF	TGCGCCAGCAGCTTGGCCGGGAGGACATCTAATGAAAAACTGTTTTTT
TRBJ2-7	TRBV19	-	-	CASSIVGTRVAYEQYF	TGTGCCAGTAGTATAGTCGGAACGAGGGTCGCCTACGAGCAGTACTTC
TRBJ2-7	TRBV7-9	-	TRBD1	CASSTGRDRGYEQYF	TGTGCCAGCAGCACAGGCCGGGACAGGGGCTACGAGCAGTACTTC
TRBJ1-6	TRBV28	-	-	CASSLPGFSYNSPLHF	TGTGCCAGCAGTTTACCAGGGTTCTCCTATAATTCACCCCTCCACTTT
TRBJ1-2	TRBV4-2	-	TRBD1	CASSQEVVGIAGGNYGYTF	TGTGCCAGCAGCCAAGAAGTTGTGGGGATCGCAGGGGGAAACTATGGCTACACCTTC
TRBJ2-5	TRBV27	-	TRBD2	CASSFASGRFGFSQETQYF	TGTGCCAGCAGTTTCGCTAGCGGGAGATTCGGTTTTAGCCAAGAGACCCAGTACTTC
TRBJ2-2	TRBV3-1/TRBV3-2	few	-	CASSQGATGELFF	TGTGCCAGCAGCCAAGGGGCCACCGGGGAGCTGTTTTTT
TRBJ2-3	TRBV10-1	-	TRBD2	CASSEHGLAGGNTQYF	TGCGCCAGCAGTGAGCATGGACTAGCGGGCGGCAATACGCAGTATTTT
TRBJ1-1	TRBV18	-	-	CASEGGLNTEAFF	TGTGCCTCCGAGGGGGGGCTCAACACTGAAGCTTTCTTT
TRBJ1-3	TRBV7-2	-	-	CASSYDGGDGNTIYF	TGTGCCAGCAGCTATGACGGGGGGGATGGAAACACCATATATTTT
TRBJ2-5	TRBV11-2	-	TRBD2	CASSAGLAGVQQETQYF	TGTGCCAGCAGCGCCGGACTAGCGGGAGTTCAGCAAGAGACCCAGTACTTC
TRBJ2-1	TRBV24-1	-	TRBD1	CATSEHHGTGGNEQFF	TGTGCCACCAGTGAACACCACGGGACAGGTGGGAATGAGCAGTTCTTC
TRBJ2-7	TRBV28	once	-	CASSFYGANPSSYEQYF	TGTGCCAGCAGTTTTTATGGGGCTAACCCGAGCTCCTACGAGCAGTACTTC
TRBJ2-7	TRBV28	once	TRBD1	CASSLWGQTYEQYF	TGTGCCAGCAGTTTATGGGGACAGACCTACGAGCAGTACTTC
TRBJ1-4	TRBV29-1	-	TRBD1	CSVERQGNGELFF	TGCAGCGTTGAACGACAGGGCAATGGAGAACTGTTTTTT
TRBJ1-2	TRBV28	-	TRBD1	CASSRQGSSNYGYTF	TGTGCCAGCAGTAGACAGGGATCATCTAACTATGGCTACACCTTC
TRBJ2-5	TRBV28	-	TRBD2	CASSLGGSLGLETQYF	TGTGCCAGCAGTTTAGGCGGGAGTTTAGGATTGGAGACCCAGTACTTC
TRBJ2-1	TRBV28	-	-	CASSGTGLGLAGVIWVEQFF	TGTGCCAGCAGTGGGACAGGGCTTGGTCTAGCGGGAGTAATCTGGGTTGAGCAGTTCTTC
TRBJ1-1	TRBV28	-	-	CACLRTEGSSEAFF	TGTGCCTGCCTGAGGACAGAGGGTTCCTCTGAAGCTTTCTTT
TRBJ1-3	TRBV29-1	-	-	CSVRSGSGNTIYF	TGCAGCGTTCGTAGCGGATCTGGAAACACCATATATTTT
TRBJ2-5	TRBV19	-	TRBD1	CARADRAGGETQYF	TGTGCCAGAGCGGACAGGGCGGGTGGAGAGACCCAGTACTTC
TRBJ1-6	TRBV2	-	-	CASRGSSYNSPLHF	TGTGCCAGCAGGGGCTCCTCCTATAATTCACCCCTCCACTTT